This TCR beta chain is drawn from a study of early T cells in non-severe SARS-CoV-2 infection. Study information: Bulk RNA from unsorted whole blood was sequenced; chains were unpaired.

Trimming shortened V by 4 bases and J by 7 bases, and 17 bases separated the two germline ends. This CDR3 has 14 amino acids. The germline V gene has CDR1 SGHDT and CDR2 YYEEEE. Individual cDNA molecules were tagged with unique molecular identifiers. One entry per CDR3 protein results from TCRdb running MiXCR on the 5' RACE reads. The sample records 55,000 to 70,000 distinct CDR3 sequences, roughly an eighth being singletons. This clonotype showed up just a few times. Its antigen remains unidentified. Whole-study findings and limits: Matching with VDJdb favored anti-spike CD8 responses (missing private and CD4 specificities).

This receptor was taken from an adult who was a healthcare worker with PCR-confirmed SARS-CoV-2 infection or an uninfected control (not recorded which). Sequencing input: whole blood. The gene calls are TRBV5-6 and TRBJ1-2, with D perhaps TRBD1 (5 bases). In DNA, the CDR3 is TGTGCCAGCAGCCTGGGCGTAGGGGCTGGTGGCTACACCTTC. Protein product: CASSLGVGAGGYTF.